This T cell receptor (beta chain) was captured by sequencing in a study of PD-L1 blockade in urothelial cancer. Study background: Bladder-origin urothelial cancer in males described about 85% of the 29 patients. After treatment start, blood was analyzed at 3 weeks (second dose) and at 6 weeks. Peripheral blood specimens exhibited a median yield of about 140,000 T cells.

The germline V gene encodes CDR1 KGHSH and CDR2 LQKENI. The CDR3 has 11 residues. V dropped 8 bases and J dropped 5; count of bases not matched to a gene: 2. Patients had locally advanced or metastatic urothelial carcinoma. The data were produced by immunoSEQ multiplex PCR, yet TCRdb's version contains in-frame clones alone and is incomplete. The sample holds about 110,000 clones, approximately 86% seen once. This rearrangement joins TRBV18 to TRBJ2-7; 8 bases are a match to TRBD1. This TCR came from a man aged 50-60 years with urothelial cancer. The sequencing here drew on PBMCs, taken around atezolizumab (anti-PD-L1) treatment. The CDR3 is CASQTGDEQYF. As DNA, the CDR3 is TGTGCCAGCCAGACAGGGGACGAGCAGTACTTC.